This T cell receptor beta chain is from a study of cytomegalovirus exposure and HLA in healthy donors. Findings and limits, study-wide: A highly shared variant cluster was judged a likely technical artifact. TCR beta sequences reportedly predicted the HLA-A and HLA-B alleles of most subjects accurately. The number of N-insertions in an Asian-associated ancestry cluster was reportedly below the roughly 620-donor mean in a later analysis.

Primers included in the PCR were 60 Vbeta and 13 Jbeta primers. Per the original methods: Counted up in a later analysis, unique TCR beta chains came to about 80 million, with around 11 million shared. The table came from immunoSEQ multiplex PCR; TCRdb's copy has only in-frame clones and leaves some out. The DNA gave D and trimming, while V, J and clone size come from that table. The repertoire includes around 170,000 clones, roughly 75% of them detected once, and around 5.4% sits in the top ten. Per the germline V gene, CDR1 is SNHLY and CDR2 is FYNNEI. The V and J ends lost 5 bases and 1 base respectively, with 23 bases between them. CDR3 length: 18 amino acids. About this clone itself: Its specificity is unknown.

The clonotype was recovered from a man between 35 and 55 years old in good health and CMV-seronegative. What was sequenced was PBMCs. The chain joins TRBV2 to TRBJ1-1; perhaps TRBD1 as D (6 bases). In nucleotides, the CDR3 is TGTGCCAGCAGTCGTATCCGGACGGGGGGCGTCCAGAACACTGAAGCTTTCTTT. This gives the protein CASSRIRTGGVQNTEAFF.